The sample holds many counts of the clone carrying this TCR beta chain. The antigen is undetermined. The sample belongs to a study of T-cell memory formation after mild COVID-19. 5'RACE primed at constant segments yielded TCR alpha and TCR beta cDNA libraries bearing sample barcodes and UMIs. Each CDR3 protein gets one entry after TCRdb re-called the 5' RACE reads with MiXCR. The repertoire holds hundreds of thousands of distinct CDR3 sequences, with 15% to 20% as singletons. Study-level points and caveats: Clones that contracted from day 15 to 85 were balanced CD4/CD8, while later expanders leaned CD4+. CD4+ clones that contracted lay mainly in CM and EM; CD8+ ones lay in EMRA. Still unconfirmed is whether the second-wave clones peaking on day 37 recognized SARS-CoV-2.

The V segment lost 4 bases and the J segment 2 bases; nucleotides outside the gene matches: 9. Per germline, CDR1 SGHTA and CDR2 FQGNSA. The CDR3 length is 16 residues. Sequencing was done on a sample of PBMCs or a T cell subset sorted from them (not recorded which). The source of this sequence is a man aged 18 to 30 who had mild COVID-19 (a few samples of this study predate the infection). Cell type and time point are not known. The genes are TRBV7-2 and TRBJ2-3; 7 bases agree with TRBD2. The CDR3 sequence is CASSSERGHFTDTQYF. In DNA, the CDR3 is TGTGCCAGCAGCTCGGAGCGGGGCCACTTCACAGATACGCAGTATTTT.